Below, 24 T cell receptor beta chains from the same sample are listed, as sequenced in a study of tissue T cells after allogeneic stem cell transplantation. Repertoires were generated with immunoSEQ multiplex PCR, while TCRdb's copy carries only in-frame clones and drops some. The data hold 5,000 to 6,000 clones, with approximately 74% observed a single time. The sample in question was tissue from the colon, obtained at autopsy. The receptors were gathered from an older female donor with lung cancer.

A single count supports this clone. The V call is TRBV5-5, the J call TRBJ2-1, with TRBD2 matching over 7 bases. The CDR3 sequence is 14 residues long. V lost 7 bases to trimming and J lost 4 bases; unmatched junction nucleotides: 8. Germline V gene sequence: CDR1 SGHKS, CDR2 YYEKEE (reference sequence). In DNA, the CDR3 is TGTGCCAGCTCCGAGACTAGCTCTTACAATGAGCAGTTCTTC. This codes for CASSETSSYNEQFF. Full variable domain (missing parts from reference TRBV5-5 and TRBJ2-1): DAGVTQSPTHLIKTRGQQVTLRCSPISGHKSVSWYQQVLGQGPQFIFQYYEKEERGRGNFPDRFSARQFPNYSSELNVNALLLGDSALYLCASSETSSYNEQFFGPGTRLTVL.

This clone turned up a few times. This rearrangement joins TRBV30 to TRBJ2-3; maybe TRBD2 (7 bases). This CDR3 is 15 amino acids long. Between the trimmed V and J ends, which lost 2 bases and 5 bases, there was a span of 17 bases. Germline CDR1 reads GTSNPN; CDR2 reads SVGIG (reference sequence). CDR3 in amino acids: CAWSKVGEGGDTQYF. The CDR3 DNA reads TGTGCCTGGAGTAAAGTGGGGGAGGGGGGAGATACGCAGTATTTT.

This clone was picked up a small number of times. The CDR3 DNA is TGCGCCAGCAGCTTGGTAGGATCCTACGAGCAGTACTTC. The encoded protein is CASSLVGSYEQYF. V and J are TRBV5-1 and TRBJ2-7; D unclear. V dropped 0 bases and J dropped 1 base, with 5 bases sitting between them. Germline loops: CDR1 SGHRS, CDR2 YFSETQ. The length of the CDR3 is 13 residues.

The chain uses TRBV9 and TRBJ2-1; TRBD2 aligns across 7 bases. Germline V CDR1 and CDR2: SGDLS, YYNGEE. CDR3 length: 14 amino acids. The J segment lost 4 bases and the V segment lost 3 bases, leaving 4 bases of the junction unmatched. The CDR3: CASSGSGAYNEQFF. CDR3 DNA sequence: TGTGCCAGCAGCGGGAGCGGGGCGTACAATGAGCAGTTCTTC.

The V and J genes are TRBV11-2 and TRBJ1-3; 8 positions agree with TRBD1. After removal of 5 bases from V and 0 bases from J, the junction contained 6 bases not matched to a gene. Germline V gives CDR1 SGHAT, CDR2 FQNNGV. The CDR3 contains 16 residues. CDR3 residues: CASSPGQGASGNTIYF. CDR3 sequence (DNA): TGTGCCAGCAGCCCTGGACAGGGCGCCTCTGGAAACACCATATATTTT.

This clone came up once. V and J are TRBV9 and TRBJ2-1; 8 nucleotides match TRBD2. J was trimmed by 0 bases and V by 4 bases; bases with no gene match: 3. This CDR3 is 15 amino acids long. Germline assignment: CDR1 SGDLS and CDR2 YYNGEE. CDR3 amino acids: CASSLSGGSYNEQFF. The CDR3 DNA reads TGTGCCAGCAGCCTGAGCGGGGGCTCCTACAATGAGCAGTTCTTC. Full variable domain (remainder filled in from reference TRBV9 and TRBJ2-1): DSGVTQTPKHLITATGQRVTLRCSPRSGDLSVYWYQQSLDQGLQFLIQYYNGEERAKGNILERFSAQQFPDLHSELNLSSLELGDSALYFCASSLSGGSYNEQFFGPGTRLTVL.

The CDR3 DNA reads TGCGCCAGCAGCTGGTTGCAGGGGACATCCTACGAGCAGTACTTC. As protein: CASSWLQGTSYEQYF. The chain recombines TRBV5-1 with TRBJ2-7; D perhaps matches TRBD1 (6 bases). Germline assignment: CDR1 SGHRS and CDR2 YFSETQ. Trimming pared 3 bases from V and 1 base from J, leaving 14 bases between. CDR3 length: 15 residues.

V and J are TRBV29-1 and TRBJ2-7; 7 bases align to TRBD1. The CDR3 covers 13 residues. J was trimmed by 2 bases and V by 4 bases; bases with no gene match: 5. Germline CDR1 reads SQVTM; CDR2 reads ANQGSEA. This chain's CDR3 is CSVVPTGAYEQYF. The DNA of the CDR3 is TGCAGCGTTGTTCCCACAGGGGCCTACGAGCAGTACTTC.

The chain recombines TRBV10-1 with TRBJ2-1; TRBD2 agrees at 11 bases. Per germline, CDR1 WNHNN and CDR2 SYGVQD (reference sequence). The junction had 5 bases not matched to a gene; V was cut back by 3 bases and J by 7 bases. The CDR3 is 15 amino acids. The CDR3 loop is CASSDLAGGRNEQFF. As DNA, the CDR3 is TGCGCCAGCAGTGACCTAGCGGGAGGAAGGAATGAGCAGTTCTTC.

Only a few counts were recorded for this clone. V gene TRBV7-8 combines with J gene TRBJ1-2; D is ambiguous. The CDR3 consists of 13 residues. Deletions cut 4 bases from V and 5 bases from J, with 11 bases between. Germline V gives CDR1 SGHVS, CDR2 FQNEAQ. CDR3 bases: TGTGCCAGCAGCTCCGCGGACGGTTATGGCTACACCTTC. Translated, it gives CASSSADGYGYTF.

This sequence joins TRBV6-5 and TRBJ2-7; the D gene is possibly TRBD2 (5 bases). Germline V gene sequence: CDR1 MNHEY, CDR2 SVGAGI. Trimming took off 10 bases at V and 0 bases at J, with 13 bases between the two ends. There are 13 residues in the CDR3. The DNA of the CDR3 is TGTGCCACCCGCGGGCCTAGCTCCTACGAGCAGTACTTC. It translates to CATRGPSSYEQYF.

The chain recombines TRBV7-6 with TRBJ1-1; 10 bases agree with TRBD1. CDR1 is SGHVS and CDR2 is FNYEAQ in the germline V gene. Trimming at V came to 3 bases and at J to 5 bases, leaving 3 bases not matched to a gene. This CDR3 is 14 amino acids long. CDR3 sequence: CASSFPGQGTEAFF. The DNA of the CDR3 is TGTGCCAGCAGCTTCCCGGGACAGGGGACTGAAGCTTTCTTT.

V and J are TRBV10-3 and TRBJ2-1; the match to TRBD2 covers 9 bases. V lost 0 bases, J lost 5 bases, and 5 bases stayed unmatched. Per germline, CDR1 ENHRY and CDR2 SYGVKD. The CDR3 totals 16 residues. The DNA for the CDR3 is TGTGCCATCAGTGAGTCCGGCGGGAGGGTCCACAATGAGCAGTTCTTC. Amino acid sequence: CAISESGGRVHNEQFF.

This clone was seen a few times. The chain uses TRBV3-1 (or the pseudogene TRBV3-2) and TRBJ2-2; no reliable D call. V was trimmed by 4 bases and J by 7 bases, leaving 10 bases between them. The CDR3 loop spans 13 amino acids. Germline CDR1 and CDR2: LGHDT and YNNKEL (reference sequence). CDR3 bases: TGTGCCAGCAGCCCCCCGTTAGGCGGGGAGCTGTTTTTT. Translated, it gives CASSPPLGGELFF.

This chain joins TRBV7-9 and TRBJ2-1; D remains unclear. Trimming cost V 5 bases and J 10 bases, with 12 bases left between them. This CDR3 has 12 residues. CDR1 SEHNR and CDR2 FQNEAQ come from the germline V gene (reference sequence). The CDR3 here is CASSLEYREQFF. CDR3 DNA sequence: TGTGCCAGCAGCCTAGAATATAGGGAGCAGTTCTTC.

V usage is TRBV15 and J usage is TRBJ2-7, with a possible D match to TRBD1 (6 bases). Trimming removed 0 bases at V and 2 bases at J, with 14 bases between. This CDR3 comprises 16 residues. Germline lookup yields CDR1 LNHNV and CDR2 YYDKDF (reference sequence). The CDR3 coding sequence is TGTGCCACCAGCAGAGATGACAGGCCGCAGCCCTACGAGCAGTACTTC. Its translation is CATSRDDRPQPYEQYF. Supplemented by reference TRBV15 and TRBJ2-7, the full variable domain reads DAMVIQNPRYQVTQFGKPVTLSCSQTLNHNVMYWYQQKSSQAPKLLFHYYDKDFNNEADTPDNFQSRRPNTSFCFLDIRSPGLGDTAMYLCATSRDDRPQPYEQYFGPGTRLTVT.

This clone has more than one count but fewer than ten. The genes are TRBV7-2 and TRBJ1-4, with a weak D call TRBD1 (5 bases). The length of the CDR3 is 15 residues. The ends were cut back, 1 base at V and 1 base at J, with 7 bases in the middle. CDR1 is SGHTA, CDR2 FQGNSA, per germline. The CDR3 protein is CASSLVGVTNEKLFF. Written as DNA, the CDR3 is TGTGCCAGCAGCTTAGTGGGGGTAACTAATGAAAAACTGTTTTTT.

The chain joins TRBV3-1 (or the pseudogene TRBV3-2) to TRBJ1-1; 9 bases are shared with TRBD1. This CDR3 has 13 amino acids. Germline V gene data show CDR1 as LGHDT and CDR2 as YNNKEL (reference sequence). The ends lost 4 bases at V and 6 bases at J; junction bases unmatched: 3. The CDR3 DNA reads TGTGCCAGCAGCCGAGGGACAGGGCCTGAAGCTTTCTTT. The encoded protein is CASSRGTGPEAFF.

The chain employs TRBV7-2 and TRBJ2-3; no clear D. The CDR3 spans 15 residues. V was cut by 4 bases and J by 0 bases, with 11 bases left in between. Germline CDR1 SGHTA, CDR2 FQGNSA. The CDR3 protein is CASSSSYGSTDTQYF. The CDR3 DNA is TGTGCCAGCAGCTCGTCTTACGGTAGCACAGATACGCAGTATTTT.

The chain joins TRBV7-2 to TRBJ2-5; 13 bases map to TRBD2. Germline trimming cut 4 bases from V and 2 bases from J; bases unmatched to any gene: 4. The CDR3 is 16 residues long. CDR1 and CDR2 from the germline V gene are SGHTA and FQGNSA. DNA for the CDR3: TGTGCCAGCAGCTCTTCGACTAGCGGGGGGCAAGAGACCCAGTACTTC. Amino acids: CASSSSTSGGQETQYF.

For the CDR3, the DNA is TGTGCCAGCAGGTCCCTCGGGGAGGGGCGTGGGGAGCAGTACTTC. It translates to CASRSLGEGRGEQYF. The chain recombines TRBV6-6 with TRBJ2-7; 7 nucleotides match TRBD2. Trimming removed 6 bases from V and 7 bases from J; junction bases left unmatched: 15. Germline CDR1 MNHNY, CDR2 SVGAGI (reference sequence). There are 15 residues in the CDR3.

The chain is built from TRBV6-5 and TRBJ1-6; the D gene is possibly TRBD1 (6 bases). CDR1 is MNHEY and CDR2 is SVGAGI in the germline V gene. Trimming removed 7 bases at V and 10 bases at J, with 20 bases between. This CDR3 spans 15 amino acids. The chain's CDR3 is CASMGQGHFNSPLHF. Here the CDR3 DNA reads TGTGCCAGCATGGGCCAGGGACATTTTAACTCACCCCTCCACTTT.

This chain uses TRBV5-8 with TRBJ1-5; D remains unclear. There are 10 residues in the CDR3. Per the germline V gene, CDR1 is SGHTS and CDR2 is YDEGEE. V was trimmed by 4 bases and J by 14 bases, leaving 10 bases between them. Here the CDR3 reads CASSPRTEHF. The DNA for the CDR3 is TGTGCCAGCAGCCCTCGGACGGAGCATTTT.

In this sample, this clone turned up a few times. The rearrangement links TRBV2 to TRBJ2-3, with 14 bases that match TRBD2. The germline V gene has CDR1 SNHLY and CDR2 FYNNEI. With V trimmed by 5 bases and J by 0 bases, 13 bases remained unmatched. The CDR3 is made up of 20 amino acids. The CDR3 reads CASSYHSGTSGSKSTDTQYF. The CDR3 nucleotides are TGTGCCAGCAGTTATCACTCCGGGACTAGCGGGAGTAAAAGCACAGATACGCAGTATTTT.